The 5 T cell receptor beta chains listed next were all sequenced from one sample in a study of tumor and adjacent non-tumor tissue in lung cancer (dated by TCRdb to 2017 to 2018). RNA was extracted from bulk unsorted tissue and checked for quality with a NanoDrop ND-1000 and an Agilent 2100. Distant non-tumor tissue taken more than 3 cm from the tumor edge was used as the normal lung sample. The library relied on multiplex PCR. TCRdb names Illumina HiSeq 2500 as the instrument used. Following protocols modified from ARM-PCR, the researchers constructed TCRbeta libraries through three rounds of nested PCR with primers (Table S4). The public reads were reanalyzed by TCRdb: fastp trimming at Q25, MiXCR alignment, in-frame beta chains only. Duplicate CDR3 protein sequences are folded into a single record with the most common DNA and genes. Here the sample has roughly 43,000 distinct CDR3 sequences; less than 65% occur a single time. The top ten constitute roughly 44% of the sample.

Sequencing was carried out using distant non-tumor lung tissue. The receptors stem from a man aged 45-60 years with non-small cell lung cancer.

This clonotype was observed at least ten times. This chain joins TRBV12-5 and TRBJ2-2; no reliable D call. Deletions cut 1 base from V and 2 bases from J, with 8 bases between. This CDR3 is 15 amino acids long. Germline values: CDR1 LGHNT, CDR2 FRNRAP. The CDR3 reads CASGLEQTNTGELFF. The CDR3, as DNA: TGTGCTAGTGGTTTGGAACAGACAAACACCGGGGAGCTGTTTTTT.

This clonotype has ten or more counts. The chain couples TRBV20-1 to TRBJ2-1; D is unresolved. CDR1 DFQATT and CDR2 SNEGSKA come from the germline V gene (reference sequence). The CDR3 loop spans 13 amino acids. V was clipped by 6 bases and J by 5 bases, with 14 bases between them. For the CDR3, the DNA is TGCAGTGCCACATTAAGTTGGGACAATGAGCAGTTCTTC. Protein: CSATLSWDNEQFF.

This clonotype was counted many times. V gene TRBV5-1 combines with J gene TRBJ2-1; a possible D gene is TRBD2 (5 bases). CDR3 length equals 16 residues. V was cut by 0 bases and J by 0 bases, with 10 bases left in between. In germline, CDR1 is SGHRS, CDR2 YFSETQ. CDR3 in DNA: TGCGCCAGCAGCTTGGCCGTGGGGAGCTCCTACAATGAGCAGTTCTTC. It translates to CASSLAVGSSYNEQFF. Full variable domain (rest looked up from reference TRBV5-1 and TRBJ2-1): KAGVTQTPRYLIKTRGQQVTLSCSPISGHRSVSWYQQTPGQGLQFLFEYFSETQRNKGNFPGRFSGRQFSNSRSEMNVSTLELGDSALYLCASSLAVGSSYNEQFFGPGTRLTVL.

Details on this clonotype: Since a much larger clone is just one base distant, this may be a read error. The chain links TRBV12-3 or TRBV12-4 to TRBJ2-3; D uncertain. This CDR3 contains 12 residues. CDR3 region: CASGVTRDTEYF. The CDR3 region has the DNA TGTGCCAGCGGTGTCACAAGAGATACGGAGTATTTT.

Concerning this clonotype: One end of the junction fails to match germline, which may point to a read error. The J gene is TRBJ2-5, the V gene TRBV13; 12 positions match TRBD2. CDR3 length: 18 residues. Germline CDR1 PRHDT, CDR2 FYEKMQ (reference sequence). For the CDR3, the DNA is TGTGTCAGCAGCTTAGGCTCCCTAGGACTAGCGGGATTGGAGACACAGTACTTC. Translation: CVSSLGSLGLAGLETQYF.